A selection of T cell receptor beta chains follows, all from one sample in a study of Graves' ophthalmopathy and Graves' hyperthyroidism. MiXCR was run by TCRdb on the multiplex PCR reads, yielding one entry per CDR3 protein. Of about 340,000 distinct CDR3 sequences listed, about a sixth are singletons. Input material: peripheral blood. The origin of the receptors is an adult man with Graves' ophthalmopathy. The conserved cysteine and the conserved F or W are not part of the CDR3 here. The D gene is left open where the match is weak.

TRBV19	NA	ASSIGGWNTEAF
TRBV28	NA	ASSLIGASNYGYT
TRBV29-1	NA	SVGSALNGYT
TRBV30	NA	AWRIEDIQY
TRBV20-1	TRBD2	SVGTSGDYGAYEQY
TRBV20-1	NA	SASGGQTEAF
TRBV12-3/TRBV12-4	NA	ASSRSAREPQH
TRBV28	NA	ASSSIRRPQH
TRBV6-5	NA	ASSYYPGSYEQY
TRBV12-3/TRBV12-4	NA	ASSLGWSPGGSPLH
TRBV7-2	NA	ASSSRWGQETQY
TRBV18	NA	ASSLDRAVEAF
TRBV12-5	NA	ASGSEGLRAF
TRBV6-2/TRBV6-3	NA	ASSTGHTYEQY
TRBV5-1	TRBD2	ASSLALWPRSQSGGPDEQY
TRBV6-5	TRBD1	ASSLDRGFNEQY
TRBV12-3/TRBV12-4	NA	ASSSSGGAETQY
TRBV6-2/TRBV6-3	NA	ASSYRRENYGYT
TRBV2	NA	ASKPGTRIYSNQPQH
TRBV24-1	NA	ATSGRGGAGYT
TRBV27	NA	ASSPKGTGWAYEQY
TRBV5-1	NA	ASSLAGTPPNTGELF
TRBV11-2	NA	ASRWDTHEAF
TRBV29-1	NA	SVTGTRGTGELF
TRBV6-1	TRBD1	ASRPTGDRSNQPQH
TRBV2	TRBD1	ASGGGTGSGNTIY
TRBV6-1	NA	ASSETKKNTGELF
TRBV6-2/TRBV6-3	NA	ASSYSARGTETQY
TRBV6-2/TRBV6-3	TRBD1	ASSYSIYIGQGTTGELF
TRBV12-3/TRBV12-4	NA	ASSPYPSYRY
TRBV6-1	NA	ASNLDGNYGYT
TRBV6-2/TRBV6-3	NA	ASSFDLGRGGDSYEQY
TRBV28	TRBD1	ASSHDREYSPLH
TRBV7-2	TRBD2	ASSTSGTAQETQY
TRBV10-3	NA	AIMVTGGYT
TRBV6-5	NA	ASSSLPPGQLSYEQY
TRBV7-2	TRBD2	ASSPRLAGGIETQY
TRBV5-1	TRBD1	ASSTGQYYEQY
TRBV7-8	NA	ASSPDNQPQH
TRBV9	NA	ASSVALQGGTEAF
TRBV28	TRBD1	ASSFEGTGGFQPQH